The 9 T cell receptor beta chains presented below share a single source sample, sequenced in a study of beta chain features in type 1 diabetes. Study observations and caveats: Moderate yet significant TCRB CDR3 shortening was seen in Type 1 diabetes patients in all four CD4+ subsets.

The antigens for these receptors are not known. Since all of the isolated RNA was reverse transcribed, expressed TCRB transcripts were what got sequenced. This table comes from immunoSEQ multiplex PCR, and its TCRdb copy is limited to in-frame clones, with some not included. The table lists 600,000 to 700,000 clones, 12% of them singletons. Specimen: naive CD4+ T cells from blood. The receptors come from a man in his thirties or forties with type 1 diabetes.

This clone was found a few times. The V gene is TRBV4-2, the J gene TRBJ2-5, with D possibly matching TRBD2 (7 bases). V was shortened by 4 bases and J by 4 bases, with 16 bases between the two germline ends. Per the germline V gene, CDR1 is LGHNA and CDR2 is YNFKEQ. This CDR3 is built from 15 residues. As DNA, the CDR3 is TGTGCCAGCAGCCCGACGGGGGGCAGTGGAGAGACCCAGTACTTC. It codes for CASSPTGGSGETQYF.

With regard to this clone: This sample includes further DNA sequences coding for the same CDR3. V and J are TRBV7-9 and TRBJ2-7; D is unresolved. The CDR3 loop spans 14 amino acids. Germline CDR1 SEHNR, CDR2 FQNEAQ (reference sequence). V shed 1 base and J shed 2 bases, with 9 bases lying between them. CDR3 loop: CASSLVPGPYEQYF. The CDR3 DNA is TGTGCCAGCAGCTTAGTACCTGGCCCCTACGAGCAGTACTTC.

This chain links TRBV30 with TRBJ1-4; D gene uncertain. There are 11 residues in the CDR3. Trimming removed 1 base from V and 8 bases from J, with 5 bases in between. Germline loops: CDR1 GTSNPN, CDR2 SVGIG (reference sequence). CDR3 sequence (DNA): TGTGCCTGGAGTGCGGGGGAAAAACTGTTTTTT. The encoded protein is CAWSAGEKLFF.

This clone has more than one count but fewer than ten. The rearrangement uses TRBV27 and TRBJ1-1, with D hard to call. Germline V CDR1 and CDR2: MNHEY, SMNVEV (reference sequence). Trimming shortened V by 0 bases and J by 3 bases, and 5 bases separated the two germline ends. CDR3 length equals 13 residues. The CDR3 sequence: CASSLSIYTEAFF. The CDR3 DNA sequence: TGTGCCAGCAGTTTATCCATTTACACTGAAGCTTTCTTT.

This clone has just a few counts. The CDR3 region has the DNA TGCGCCAGCAGCGTACAGGGGGACGAGCAGTACTTC. This encodes CASSVQGDEQYF. The V and J genes are TRBV5-1 and TRBJ2-7, with 8 bases fitting TRBD1. In germline, CDR1 is SGHRS, CDR2 YFSETQ. V shed 4 bases, J shed 5 bases, and the junction held 2 bases outside the gene matches. The CDR3 spans 12 residues.

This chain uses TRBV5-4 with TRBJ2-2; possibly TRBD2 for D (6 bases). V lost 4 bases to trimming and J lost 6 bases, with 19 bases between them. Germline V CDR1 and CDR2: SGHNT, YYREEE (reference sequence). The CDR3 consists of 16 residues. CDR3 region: CASSRTVRGDAGELFF. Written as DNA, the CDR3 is TGTGCCAGCAGCCGTACCGTGCGGGGTGACGCCGGGGAGCTGTTTTTT. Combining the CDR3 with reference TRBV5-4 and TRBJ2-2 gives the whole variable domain ETGVTQSPTHLIKTRGQQVTLRCSSQSGHNTVSWYQQALGQGPQFIFQYYREEENGRGNFPPRFSGLQFPNYSSELNVNALELDDSALYLCASSRTVRGDAGELFFGEGSRLTVL.

CDR3 residues: CASSPVGAEQYF. The CDR3 DNA sequence: TGTGCCAGCAGTCCCGTTGGGGCCGAGCAGTACTTC. The gene calls are TRBV6-5 and TRBJ2-7; D is possibly TRBD1 (5 bases). This CDR3 is 12 amino acids long. Germline V gene lookup returns CDR1 MNHEY and CDR2 SVGAGI. V lost 5 bases, J lost 6 bases, and 11 bases lay in between.

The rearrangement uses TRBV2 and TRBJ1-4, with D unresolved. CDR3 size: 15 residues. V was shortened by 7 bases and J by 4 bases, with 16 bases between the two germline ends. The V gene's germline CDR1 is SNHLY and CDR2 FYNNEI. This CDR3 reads CASNSQARYNEKLFF. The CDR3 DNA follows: TGTGCCAGCAATTCCCAGGCAAGGTATAATGAAAAACTGTTTTTT.

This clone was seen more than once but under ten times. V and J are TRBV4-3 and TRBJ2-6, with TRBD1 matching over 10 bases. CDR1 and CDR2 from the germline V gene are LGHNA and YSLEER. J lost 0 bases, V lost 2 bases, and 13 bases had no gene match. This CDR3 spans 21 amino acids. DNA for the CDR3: TGCGCCAGCAGCCAACACCTTTTACGACAGGGGGCTCCCTCTGGGGCCAACGTCCTGACTTTC. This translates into CASSQHLLRQGAPSGANVLTF.